This is a list of T cell receptor beta chains from one sample in a study of identical twins. TCRdb re-derived calls from the 5' RACE reads in MiXCR, one entry per CDR3 protein. The sample holds some 460,000 distinct CDR3 sequences, 13% to 15% seen once. This sample also appeared in a second study, on yellow fever vaccine responses in identical twins.

Input material: CD4+ T cells sorted from blood. These receptors were obtained from a young woman in good health. CDR3s include the opening cysteine and the closing phenylalanine or tryptophan. D genes are given only for firm matches. Rows may omit the clone size; those that give it use once, few, many or a size class.

D | J | size | length | V | CDR3 | DNA
- | TRBJ2-3 | few | 16 | TRBV11-2 | CASSLGDGTLVDTQYF | TGTGCCAGCAGCTTAGGGGACGGGACTTTGGTTGATACGCAGTATTTT
- | TRBJ1-6 | few | 15 | TRBV12-3/TRBV12-4 | CASSLKGPSNSPLHF | TGTGCCAGCAGTTTAAAGGGCCCTTCCAATTCACCCCTCCACTTT
- | TRBJ2-1 | - | 13 | TRBV20-1 | CSAREKSYNEQFF | TGCAGTGCTAGAGAGAAATCCTACAATGAGCAGTTCTTC
- | TRBJ2-3 | - | 11 | TRBV6-5 | CASRTVDTQYF | TGTGCCAGCAGGACAGTGGATACGCAGTATTTT
- | TRBJ2-7 | few | 12 | TRBV6-5 | CASSGEGYEQYF | TGTGCCAGCAGTGGCGAAGGATACGAGCAGTACTTC
TRBD2 | TRBJ2-3 | many | 14 | TRBV20-1 | CSAIGAGGPVTQYF | TGCAGTGCCATTGGGGCGGGAGGGCCTGTTACGCAGTATTTT
TRBD1 | TRBJ1-2 | few | 15 | TRBV28 | CASVPGTGRTYGYTF | TGTGCCAGCGTTCCCGGGACAGGGAGAACCTATGGCTACACCTTC
TRBD2 | TRBJ2-1 | - | 14 | TRBV4-1 | CASRGTSGDNEQFF | TGCGCCAGCAGAGGGACTAGCGGGGACAATGAGCAGTTCTTC
TRBD2 | TRBJ2-7 | many | 15 | TRBV12-3/TRBV12-4 | CASSTLAGVSYEQYF | TGTGCCAGCAGTACACTAGCGGGGGTCTCCTACGAGCAGTACTTC
TRBD2 | TRBJ2-5 | - | 18 | TRBV11-2 | CASSLEGTSGSTWKTQYF | TGTGCCAGCAGCTTAGAAGGGACTAGCGGGAGTACGTGGAAGACCCAGTACTTC
- | TRBJ2-6 | - | 15 | TRBV3-1 | CASSLSNSGANVLTF | TGTGCCAGCAGCCTATCGAACTCTGGGGCCAACGTCCTGACTTTC
TRBD1 | TRBJ1-1 | - | 17 | TRBV3-1 | CACSSWTGGGSDTEAFF | TGTGCCTGCAGCTCTTGGACAGGGGGCGGTTCGGACACTGAAGCTTTCTTT
TRBD1 | TRBJ2-7 | - | 16 | TRBV2 | CASSGGTGRESYEQYF | TGTGCCAGCAGTGGAGGGACAGGGCGGGAGTCCTACGAGCAGTACTTC
TRBD1 | TRBJ2-7 | - | 17 | TRBV10-3 | CAISEEWGQGYSYEQYF | TGTGCCATCAGTGAGGAGTGGGGACAGGGATACTCCTACGAGCAGTACTTC
TRBD2 | TRBJ2-7 | many | 17 | TRBV6-1 | CASKGLAGTLGPVEQYF | TGTGCCAGCAAGGGCCTAGCGGGAACCCTAGGTCCGGTCGAGCAGTACTTC
- | TRBJ2-2 | - | 16 | TRBV18 | CASSALAGSATGELFF | TGTGCCAGCTCAGCCCTTGCAGGGTCCGCCACCGGGGAGCTGTTTTTT
TRBD1 | TRBJ2-5 | few | 13 | TRBV20-1 | CSARVPGGETQYF | TGCAGTGCTAGAGTCCCAGGGGGAGAGACCCAGTACTTC
TRBD1 | TRBJ2-7 | - | 15 | TRBV24-1 | CATSDSGTALYEQYF | TGTGCCACCAGTGATTCCGGGACAGCCTTATACGAGCAGTACTTC
TRBD2 | TRBJ2-3 | few | 16 | TRBV4-3 | CASSQATSGKTDTQYF | TGCGCCAGCAGCCAAGCGACTAGCGGGAAGACAGATACGCAGTATTTT
- | TRBJ2-7 | - | 15 | TRBV19 | CASQKGAQGSYEQYF | TGTGCCAGCCAAAAGGGTGCTCAGGGATCCTACGAGCAGTACTTC
TRBD2 | TRBJ2-1 | many | 14 | TRBV20-1 | CSARRAGGYNEQFF | TGCAGTGCTAGACGAGCGGGGGGGTACAATGAGCAGTTCTTC
TRBD2 | TRBJ2-3 | - | 18 | TRBV3-1 | CASSKALAGGPLSDTQYF | TGTGCCAGCAGCAAGGCACTAGCGGGGGGACCACTCTCAGATACGCAGTATTTT
- | TRBJ2-7 | few | 11 | TRBV20-1 | CSARDQYEQYF | TGCAGTGCTAGAGATCAATACGAGCAGTACTTC
- | TRBJ2-2 | - | 13 | TRBV6-6 | CASRTSESGELFF | TGTGCCAGCAGGACCTCTGAGTCCGGGGAGCTGTTTTTT
- | TRBJ1-1 | few | 13 | TRBV11-2 | CASSLEGGTEAFF | TGTGCCAGCAGCTTAGAGGGTGGCACTGAAGCTTTCTTT
- | TRBJ2-7 | - | 15 | TRBV19 | CASAVSGRGSYEQYF | TGTGCCAGTGCTGTCTCGGGCAGGGGCTCCTACGAGCAGTACTTC
- | TRBJ2-1 | few | 16 | TRBV20-1 | CSARPGNAGSYNEQFF | TGCAGTGCTAGGCCCGGTAATGCCGGCTCCTACAATGAGCAGTTCTTC
- | TRBJ2-5 | - | 14 | TRBV7-9 | CASSPWTGVETQYF | TGTGCCAGCAGCCCTTGGACGGGGGTGGAGACCCAGTACTTC
- | TRBJ1-5 | - | 15 | TRBV3-1 | CATCQGQVRYQPQHF | TGTGCCACCTGCCAGGGTCAGGTGCGGTACCAGCCCCAGCATTTT
TRBD2 | TRBJ2-1 | - | 14 | TRBV9 | CASSPTSGLNEQFF | TGTGCCAGCAGCCCGACTAGCGGGCTGAATGAGCAGTTCTTC
- | TRBJ2-7 | few | 14 | TRBV20-1 | CSARAYGASYEQYF | TGCAGTGCTAGAGCCTACGGGGCTTCCTACGAGCAGTACTTC
- | TRBJ2-1 | few | 14 | TRBV10-3 | CAISESSGHNEQFF | TGTGCCATCAGTGAGTCCAGCGGGCACAATGAGCAGTTCTTC
- | TRBJ1-4 | few | 13 | TRBV10-3 | CAITGGTNEKLFF | TGTGCCATCACTGGGGGCACTAATGAAAAACTGTTTTTT
- | TRBJ2-3 | few | 13 | TRBV6-1 | CASSSKLALTQYF | TGTGCCAGCAGCTCTAAACTAGCCCTTACGCAGTATTTT
TRBD1 | TRBJ2-1 | many | 15 | TRBV12-3/TRBV12-4 | CASLWGTGLKNEQFF | TGTGCCAGCCTTTGGGGGACAGGGTTAAAGAATGAGCAGTTCTTC
TRBD1 | TRBJ2-5 | few | 15 | TRBV4-3 | CASSPGQGGGETQYF | TGCGCCAGCAGCCCGGGACAGGGTGGAGGAGAGACCCAGTACTTC
- | TRBJ2-7 | - | 15 | TRBV10-3 | CAIGRSDFASDEQYF | TGTGCCATCGGGCGCTCGGACTTCGCGTCCGACGAGCAGTACTTC
TRBD2 | TRBJ2-3 | - | 14 | TRBV20-1 | CSTTGTSGRDTQYF | TGCAGTACAACTGGGACTAGCGGGAGAGATACGCAGTATTTT
- | TRBJ1-1 | - | 15 | TRBV12-3/TRBV12-4 | CASGKEGQTNTEAFF | TGTGCCAGCGGAAAAGAAGGACAGACGAACACTGAAGCTTTCTTT
- | TRBJ2-7 | - | 12 | TRBV6-2/TRBV6-3 | CATTDRAYEQYF | TGTGCCACCACGGACAGAGCCTACGAGCAGTACTTC
TRBD1 | TRBJ2-7 | few | 15 | TRBV12-3/TRBV12-4 | CASSPTGPGYYEQYF | TGTGCCAGCAGCCCGACAGGGCCGGGCTACTACGAGCAGTACTTC
TRBD2 | TRBJ2-5 | few | 15 | TRBV7-8 | CASSPLSGKQETQYF | TGTGCCAGCAGCCCACTGAGCGGGAAGCAAGAGACCCAGTACTTC
TRBD1 | TRBJ1-2 | few | 14 | TRBV12-3/TRBV12-4 | CASSSTGGHYGYTF | TGTGCCAGCAGTTCGACAGGGGGCCACTATGGCTACACCTTC
TRBD1 | TRBJ2-7 | - | 14 | TRBV11-3 | CASSHGDSSYEQYF | TGTGCCAGCAGCCATGGGGACAGCAGCTACGAGCAGTACTTC
- | TRBJ1-2 | few | 15 | TRBV3-1 | CASSQAGDVDYGYTF | TGTGCCAGCAGCCAAGCGGGGGATGTAGACTATGGCTACACCTTC
- | TRBJ2-7 | - | 14 | TRBV5-1 | CASSPGGGSYEQYF | TGCGCCAGCAGCCCGGGCGGAGGGAGCTACGAGCAGTACTTC
- | TRBJ2-1 | - | 15 | TRBV11-2 | CASSVLADVYNEQFF | TGTGCCAGCAGCGTGCTAGCAGACGTCTACAATGAGCAGTTCTTC
TRBD2 | TRBJ2-1 | few | 14 | TRBV20-1 | CSARSGGLFYEQFF | TGCAGTGCGAGAAGCGGGGGTCTCTTCTATGAGCAGTTCTTC
- | TRBJ1-1 | few | 13 | TRBV27 | CASSTGTNTEAFF | TGTGCCAGCAGTACAGGCACCAACACTGAAGCTTTCTTT
- | TRBJ1-1 | - | 15 | TRBV20-1 | CSASWAGRVATEAFF | TGCAGTGCTAGTTGGGCAGGGAGGGTGGCCACTGAAGCTTTCTTT
- | TRBJ1-1 | - | 11 | TRBV20-1 | CRLTRDTEAFF | TGCAGGCTAACCAGGGACACTGAAGCTTTCTTT
TRBD2 | TRBJ2-1 | few | 16 | TRBV20-1 | CSARQRTSGRIVEQFF | TGCAGTGCTAGACAAAGGACTAGCGGGAGGATAGTTGAGCAGTTCTTC